This T cell receptor beta chain is from a study of OX40 agonist ivuxolimab in advanced cancers. Overall study: Patients were treated with intravenous ivuxolimab, dosed at 0.01 to 10 mg/kg and infused every 2 weeks.

V was trimmed by 3 bases and J by 1 base, leaving 9 bases between them. The germline V gene has CDR1 GTSNPN and CDR2 SVGIG (reference sequence). CDR3 length equals 13 residues. A word on this clone: Its cognate antigen is unknown.

General study points: There was clonal expansion of CD4+ and CD8+ blood T cells by week 6 at 0.1 to 3.0 mg/kg.

Sequencing used immunoSEQ multiplex PCR; TCRdb keeps in-frame clones, though not all of them. The sample lists around 11,000 clones, roughly 80% occurring once. This material consisted of CD4+ or CD8+ T cells sorted from blood, taken in a trial of the OX40 agonist ivuxolimab. This clonotype was sampled from an adult with an advanced solid tumor such as melanoma, head and neck, liver or kidney cancer. V usage is TRBV30 and J usage is TRBJ1-1; perhaps TRBD1 as D (6 bases). This chain's CDR3 is CAWRTGPNTEAFF. CDR3 DNA sequence: TGTGCCTGGAGGACAGGCCCGAACACTGAAGCTTTCTTT.